The rows below give T cell receptor beta chains drawn from one sample of a study of T cells in Graves' hyperthyroidism and ophthalmopathy. TCRdb reanalysed the multiplex PCR reads using MiXCR and keeps one entry per CDR3 protein. The table shows hundreds of thousands of distinct CDR3 sequences, with more than 14% occurring only once. The sequenced sample consisted of blood. The receptors stem from a woman aged 45-65 years with Graves' ophthalmopathy. Each CDR3 is given with its conserved first and last residue. Each record gives: J gene, V gene, clone size, D gene, CDR3 protein, CDR3 DNA. The D gene is left open where the match is weak. The listing skips clone size in some rows; elsewhere it reads once, few, many or a size class.

>TRBJ1-2|TRBV18|many|NA
CASSPTADSSYGYTF
TGTGCCAGCTCACCGACTGCGGACAGTTCATATGGCTACACCTTC
>TRBJ1-5|TRBV15|many|NA
CATSRVAGPNQPQHF
TGTGCCACCAGCAGAGTCGCGGGCCCCAATCAGCCCCAGCATTTT
>TRBJ1-3|TRBV20-1|NA|NA
CSARRPGAGNTIYF
TGCAGTGCTAGGAGGCCGGGGGCTGGAAACACCATATATTTT
>TRBJ2-1|TRBV3-1|many|NA
CASSQDRGLTVDDEQFF
TGTGCCAGCAGCCAAGATAGGGGTCTAACCGTTGACGATGAGCAGTTCTTC
>TRBJ1-1|TRBV7-9|NA|TRBD1
CASSAGQGAEIYTEAFF
TGTGCCAGCAGCGCGGGACAGGGCGCGGAAATTTACACTGAAGCTTTCTTT
>TRBJ1-2|TRBV9|few|NA
CASSALVPRGDGYTF
TGTGCCAGCAGCGCCCTGGTACCTCGGGGCGATGGCTACACCTTC
>TRBJ1-5|TRBV9|many|NA
CASSASGGNQPQHF
TGTGCCAGCAGCGCGTCAGGGGGCAATCAGCCCCAGCATTTT
>TRBJ1-1|TRBV30|many|NA
CAWEQGSMNTEAFF
TGTGCCTGGGAACAGGGTTCCATGAACACTGAAGCTTTCTTT
>TRBJ2-1|TRBV7-9|few|NA
CASSLTGTRGGSSYNEQFF
TGTGCCAGCAGCTTAACAGGGACCCGAGGAGGGAGCTCCTACAATGAGCAGTTCTTC
>TRBJ1-1|TRBV12-3/TRBV12-4|NA|NA
CASSLLGVWGPSENANTEAFF
TGTGCCAGCAGTTTGTTGGGGGTATGGGGCCCCTCGGAGAACGCGAACACTGAAGCTTTCTTT
>TRBJ2-4|TRBV20-1|many|TRBD1
CSARARGRLAKNIQYF
TGCAGTGCGAGAGCCAGGGGGAGATTAGCCAAAAACATTCAGTACTTC
>TRBJ2-2|TRBV7-9|few|TRBD1
CASRDRGSTGELFF
TGTGCCAGCAGGGACAGGGGAAGCACCGGGGAGCTGTTTTTT
>TRBJ2-2|TRBV6-2/TRBV6-3|many|NA
CASSYEAGRNTGELFF
TGTGCCAGCAGTTATGAGGCGGGAAGGAACACCGGGGAGCTGTTTTTT
>TRBJ1-6|TRBV5-6|few|NA
CASSFLTAKGISPLHF
TGTGCCAGCAGCTTTCTGACAGCTAAAGGAATTTCACCCCTCCACTTT
>TRBJ2-5|TRBV20-1|NA|NA
CSARVGPLTQYF
TGCAGTGCTAGAGTGGGACCCCTCACCCAGTACTTC
>TRBJ2-7|TRBV7-2|few|NA
CASSSKRVFPYEQYF
TGTGCCAGCAGCTCAAAGCGGGTGTTCCCCTACGAGCAGTACTTC
>TRBJ2-1|TRBV6-5|NA|TRBD2
CASSYLPGGGGYEQFF
TGTGCCAGCAGTTACCTCCCGGGGGGGGGGGGTTATGAGCAGTTCTTC
>TRBJ1-3|TRBV15|few|TRBD1
CATSRDRRPNSGNTIYF
TGTGCCACCAGCAGGGACAGGCGTCCAAACTCTGGAAACACCATATATTTT
>TRBJ1-3|TRBV12-3/TRBV12-4|few|NA
CASRTWGRGKNTIYF
TGTGCCAGCAGGACGTGGGGCAGGGGAAAAAACACCATATATTTT
>TRBJ2-3|TRBV20-1|many|TRBD2
CSARPVAGGLPGSTDTQYF
TGCAGTGCTAGACCCGTAGCGGGAGGCCTACCGGGGAGCACAGATACGCAGTATTTT
>TRBJ2-5|TRBV10-3|NA|NA
CASRAAGTPLGETQYF
TGTGCCTCGCGGGCGGCCGGGACTCCCCTCGGAGAGACCCAGTACTTC
>TRBJ1-5|TRBV3-1|many|TRBD1
CASSQALQGGNQPQHF
TGTGCCAGCAGCCAAGCGCTACAGGGGGGCAATCAGCCCCAGCATTTT
>TRBJ2-1|TRBV28|many|TRBD2
CASRLPGLAGEPYNEQFF
TGTGCCAGCAGACTCCCGGGACTAGCGGGAGAACCCTACAATGAGCAGTTCTTC
>TRBJ2-7|TRBV5-1|many|TRBD2
CASSGLAGAANYEQYF
TGCGCCAGCAGCGGACTAGCGGGCGCGGCAAACTACGAGCAGTACTTC
>TRBJ2-2|TRBV19|NA|NA
CASRRRDTGELFF
TGTGCCAGTAGAAGGCGGGACACCGGGGAGCTGTTTTTT
>TRBJ2-5|TRBV15|many|NA
CATSKRDRQETQYF
TGTGCCACCAGCAAACGGGACCGGCAAGAGACCCAGTACTTC
>TRBJ2-2|TRBV19|NA|TRBD2
CASSRASGRGHAGELFF
TGTGCCAGTAGTAGGGCTAGCGGGAGGGGGCACGCCGGGGAGCTGTTTTTT
>TRBJ2-7|TRBV6-1|many|TRBD1
CATLRDRAAYEQYF
TGTGCCACCCTCCGGGACAGGGCAGCCTACGAGCAGTACTTC
>TRBJ2-7|TRBV20-1|many|NA
CSASGDGSFYEQYF
TGCAGTGCCTCCGGCGACGGGAGTTTCTACGAGCAGTACTTC
>TRBJ2-5|TRBV5-5|many|NA
CASSLELVDATQYF
TGTGCCAGCAGCTTGGAACTAGTGGATGCGACCCAGTACTTC
>TRBJ2-1|TRBV27|NA|NA
CASRWAGTLGEQFF
TGTGCCAGCAGGTGGGCGGGTACCCTAGGTGAGCAGTTCTTC
>TRBJ2-1|TRBV29-1|NA|NA
CSAAAGNEQFF
TGCAGCGCCGCCGCTGGGAATGAGCAGTTCTTC
>TRBJ1-2|TRBV7-2|many|NA
CASSLETAGDYGYTF
TGTGCCAGCAGCTTAGAGACGGCAGGAGACTATGGCTACACCTTC
>TRBJ2-4|TRBV28|many|NA
CASSYLHTPSGGRAKNIQYF
TGTGCCAGCAGTTACCTACATACTCCCTCAGGAGGTCGGGCCAAAAACATTCAGTACTTC
>TRBJ1-1|TRBV27|many|TRBD1
CASSLDRGGNTEAFF
TGTGCCAGCAGTCTGGACAGGGGTGGAAACACTGAAGCTTTCTTT
>TRBJ2-5|TRBV20-1|NA|NA
CSAKDRPEYF
TGCAGTGCTAAAGACAGGCCGGAGTACTTC
>TRBJ1-1|TRBV20-1|many|NA
CSAREGGGEDTEAFF
TGCAGTGCTAGAGAAGGGGGGGGTGAGGACACTGAAGCTTTCTTT
>TRBJ2-3|TRBV5-1|NA|TRBD2
CASSLNPAGFSTDTQYF
TGCGCCAGCAGCTTGAATCCAGCGGGATTCAGCACAGATACGCAGTATTTT
>TRBJ2-4|TRBV9|few|NA
CASSARIENIQYF
TGTGCCAGCAGCGCTAGAATAGAAAACATTCAGTACTTC
>TRBJ1-2|TRBV28|many|NA
CATDGYGYTF
TGTGCCACCGATGGCTATGGCTACACCTTC
>TRBJ1-6|TRBV7-3|NA|NA
CASSLNQDYNSPLHF
TGTGCCAGCAGCTTAAACCAAGACTATAATTCACCCCTCCACTTT
>TRBJ2-1|TRBV28|many|NA
CASSLFSVRDDQYNEQFF
TGTGCCAGCAGTTTATTCAGCGTCCGGGACGACCAATACAATGAGCAGTTCTTC